This entry lists 10 T cell receptor beta chains sequenced from one sample in a study of blood T cell repertoires in COVID-19. The repertoire was sequenced with immunoSEQ multiplex PCR; TCRdb's copy has only in-frame clones and lacks some. This sample yields about 25,000 clones, of which about nine tenths are seen a single time; approximately 8% belongs to the top ten. The sample taken for sequencing was peripheral blood. These receptors came from a man aged 45 to 65 with active COVID-19.

This clone showed up just a few times. V is TRBV20-1 and J is TRBJ2-1; 13 bases line up with TRBD2. This CDR3 spans 19 amino acids. Germline loops: CDR1 DFQATT, CDR2 SNEGSKA (reference sequence). Losses at the gene ends were 3 bases for V and 2 bases for J; bases not matched to a gene: 13. The CDR3 DNA sequence: TGCAGTGCTAGTGGCTTTCAAGGGACTAGCGGGACCACCTACAATGAGCAGTTCTTC. Translation: CSASGFQGTSGTTYNEQFF.

The chain carries TRBV19 and TRBJ2-1; no reliable D call. V lost 3 bases to trimming and J lost 6 bases, with 6 bases between them. The CDR3 runs 12 residues. Germline V gene sequence: CDR1 LNHDA, CDR2 SQIVND (reference sequence). CDR3 nucleotide sequence: TGTGCCAGTAGTATCCCGTTCAATGAGCAGTTCTTC. Its translation is CASSIPFNEQFF.

J is TRBJ2-1 and V is TRBV7-2, with 9 bases identical to TRBD2. The CDR3 is 18 residues long. The J segment lost 3 bases and the V segment lost 1 base, leaving 10 bases of the junction unmatched. Germline V gene lookup returns CDR1 SGHTA and CDR2 FQGNSA. The DNA for the CDR3 is TGTGCCAGCAGCTTAGAGGGGGTTAGCGGGAGATTCTACAATGAGCAGTTCTTC. This translates into CASSLEGVSGRFYNEQFF. Using reference TRBV7-2 and TRBJ2-1 for the parts outside the CDR3, the full variable domain is GAGVSQSPSNKVTEKGKDVELRCDPISGHTALYWYRQSLGQGLEFLIYFQGNSAPDKSGLPSDRFSAERTGGSVSTLTIQRTQQEDSAVYLCASSLEGVSGRFYNEQFFGPGTRLTVL.

This clone appeared a few times. CDR3 bases: TGTGCCAGCAGTTACTCTGAGCTCCGAAACACCATATATTTT. Protein product: CASSYSELRNTIYF. The rearrangement joins TRBV6-2 or TRBV6-3 to TRBJ1-3; D gene unclear. CDR3 length: 14 amino acids. Germline V gives CDR1 MNHEY, CDR2 SVGEGT. V dropped 0 bases and J dropped 5 bases, with 8 bases sitting between them.

V gene TRBV7-3 combines with J gene TRBJ2-1, with TRBD2 matching 11 bases. CDR1 and CDR2 (germline): SGHTA, FQGTGA. V lost 5 bases to trimming and J lost 6 bases; unmatched junction nucleotides: 12. This CDR3 contains 17 residues. The CDR3 is CASSPRAKTSGVNEQFF. In DNA form, the CDR3 reads TGTGCCAGCAGCCCTAGGGCCAAGACTAGCGGGGTCAATGAGCAGTTCTTC.

The V call is TRBV4-1, the J call TRBJ2-7, with no clear D. V was clipped by 0 bases and J by 3 bases, with 6 bases between them. The CDR3 contains 13 residues. The germline V gene has CDR1 MGHRA and CDR2 YSYEKL. Here the CDR3 DNA reads TGCGCCAGCAGCCAAGAAACCAGCTACGAGCAGTACTTC. This gives the protein CASSQETSYEQYF.

This chain links TRBV7-6 with TRBJ1-1; D ambiguous. V lost 0 bases, J lost 5 bases, and 7 bases lay in between. This CDR3 contains 13 residues. Germline V CDR1 and CDR2: SGHVS, FNYEAQ. In DNA, the CDR3 is TGTGCCAGCAGCTTAGCAGGGAGAACTGAAGCTTTCTTT. The encoded protein is CASSLAGRTEAFF.

V usage is TRBV6-1 and J usage is TRBJ2-6; D remains ambiguous. V was shortened by 3 bases and J by 0 bases, with 12 bases between the two germline ends. The V gene's germline CDR1 is MNHNS and CDR2 SASEGT. This CDR3 has 17 amino acids. The CDR3 protein is CASSEKLLHSGANVLTF. CDR3 DNA sequence: TGTGCCAGCAGTGAGAAACTACTTCACTCTGGGGCCAACGTCCTGACTTTC.

This clone occurred once. The chain links TRBV5-1 to TRBJ2-2, with 9 positions matching TRBD1. The CDR3 is 15 amino acids. Looked up from germline, CDR1 is SGHRS and CDR2 is YFSETQ. The ends lost 4 bases at V and 3 bases at J; junction bases unmatched: 4. This CDR3 is CASSPGQGYTGELFF. The CDR3 DNA follows: TGCGCCAGCAGCCCGGGACAGGGCTACACCGGGGAGCTGTTTTTT.

The chain couples TRBV4-1 to TRBJ2-3, with 7 positions matching TRBD1. CDR1 MGHRA and CDR2 YSYEKL come from the germline V gene. V shed 0 bases and J 2 bases; nucleotides not matched to a gene: 2. The CDR3 is 15 residues long. CDR3 bases: TGCGCCAGCAGCCAAGAAGGGACAGCCACAGATACGCAGTATTTT. Its protein product is CASSQEGTATDTQYF.